What follows are 11 T cell receptor beta chains derived from one specimen sequenced in a study of T cell responses to AZD1222 COVID-19 vaccine. Generated by immunoSEQ multiplex PCR, the TCRdb table keeps only in-frame clones and is missing some. The repertoire holds about 180,000 clones, with 80% to 90% as singletons. This material consisted of peripheral blood, taken on day 0 of AZD1222 vaccination. The source is an adult in good health.

V gene TRBV7-2 combines with J gene TRBJ1-1; 10 positions agree with TRBD1. This CDR3 is 18 amino acids long. CDR1 and CDR2 (germline): SGHTA, FQGNSA. V shed 3 bases, J shed 1 base, and the junction held 11 bases outside the gene matches. The chain's CDR3 is CASSFRPGQGTQNTEAFF. CDR3 bases: TGTGCCAGCAGCTTCCGCCCGGGACAGGGGACCCAGAACACTGAAGCTTTCTTT.

This chain links TRBV5-1 with TRBJ2-3; possibly TRBD1 or TRBD2 for D (6 bases each). Trimming took off 1 base at V and 6 bases at J, with 9 bases between the two ends. CDR1 is SGHRS and CDR2 is YFSETQ in the germline V gene. The CDR3 totals 13 residues. CDR3 sequence reads: CASSLRGGDTQYF. CDR3 in DNA: TGCGCCAGCAGCTTGAGAGGGGGGGATACGCAGTATTTT.

V and J are TRBV7-9 and TRBJ2-5, with D unresolved. Germline CDR1 reads SEHNR; CDR2 reads FQNEAQ (reference sequence). With 1 base removed from V and 3 bases from J, the gap between germline ends came to 18 bases. The CDR3 is 17 amino acids. The CDR3: CASSLGLMWIREETQYF. The CDR3 DNA sequence: TGTGCCAGCAGCTTAGGGTTAATGTGGATTCGGGAAGAGACCCAGTACTTC.

This chain uses TRBV28 with TRBJ2-2, with D perhaps matching TRBD1 (7 bases). The CDR3 runs to 16 residues. Between the trimmed V and J ends, which lost 3 bases and 5 bases, there was a span of 16 bases. The germline CDR1 and CDR2 sequences are MDHEN and SYDVKM. CDR3 region: CASSFPGGRRTGELFF. CDR3 sequence (DNA): TGTGCCAGCAGTTTCCCAGGGGGGCGCCGAACCGGGGAGCTGTTTTTT.

The chain joins TRBV5-1 to TRBJ1-4; possible D gene TRBD1, 6 bases. The CDR3 is 14 residues long. CDR1 is SGHRS and CDR2 is YFSETQ in the germline V gene. The V and J ends lost 4 bases and 5 bases respectively, with 12 bases between them. CDR3 coding DNA: TGCGCCAGCAGCCGATGGGACAACAATGAAAAACTGTTTTTT. Its translation: CASSRWDNNEKLFF.

The genes are TRBV19 and TRBJ1-1, with D possibly TRBD1 on 6 matching bases. This CDR3 comprises 16 residues. Trimming left V 3 bases short and J 7 bases short, with 21 bases between. Germline V gene data show CDR1 as LNHDA and CDR2 as SQIVND (reference sequence). In DNA form, the CDR3 reads TGTGCCAGTAGTATCGGAGGGGGAAGGTGGTATATTGAAGCTTTCTTT. Translating gives CASSIGGGRWYIEAFF.

The chain couples TRBV7-8 to TRBJ2-3; 8 bases line up with TRBD2. The junction had 14 bases not matched to a gene; V was cut back by 5 bases and J by 1 base. The CDR3 length is 18 residues. The germline V gene has CDR1 SGHVS and CDR2 FQNEAQ. The CDR3 region has the DNA TGTGCCAGCAGCCCCCACGTAGGGGCCGGGGGGGGCACAGATACGCAGTATTTT. The encoded protein is CASSPHVGAGGGTDTQYF.

The rearrangement uses TRBV7-9 and TRBJ2-7; maybe TRBD1 (6 bases). Germline V gene sequence: CDR1 SEHNR, CDR2 FQNEAQ (reference sequence). The V end was cut by 5 bases, the J end by 6 bases, with 8 bases between. The CDR3 loop spans 11 amino acids. The DNA for the CDR3 is TGTGCCAGCAGCACCAGGGGCGAGCAGTACTTC. Protein product: CASSTRGEQYF.

The rearrangement joins TRBV7-3 to TRBJ2-7; weak D call: TRBD1 (6 bases). Between the trimmed V and J ends, which lost 5 bases and 0 bases, there was a span of 11 bases. The V gene's germline CDR1 is SGHTA and CDR2 FQGTGA. This CDR3 is 14 amino acids long. This CDR3 reads CASSPRTASYEQYV. In DNA form, the CDR3 reads TGTGCCAGCAGCCCACGGACAGCCTCCTACGAGCAGTACGTC.

This rearrangement joins TRBV5-6 to TRBJ1-6; D unresolved. The CDR3 spans 12 residues. Trimming took 0 bases from V and 7 from J, leaving 2 bases between them. Germline assignment: CDR1 SGHDT and CDR2 YYEEEE. The CDR3 sequence is CASSLGNSPLHF. Written as DNA, the CDR3 is TGTGCCAGCAGCTTGGGGAATTCACCCCTCCACTTT.

The chain is built from TRBV4-2 and TRBJ1-4; possible D gene TRBD1, 6 bases. Trimming took 2 bases from V and 6 from J, leaving 13 bases between them. CDR1 is LGHNA and CDR2 is YNFKEQ in the germline V gene. This CDR3 is built from 15 residues. Here the CDR3 reads CASSQTTGLDEKLFF. The CDR3 DNA reads as TGTGCCAGCAGCCAAACGACAGGCCTAGATGAAAAACTGTTTTTT.